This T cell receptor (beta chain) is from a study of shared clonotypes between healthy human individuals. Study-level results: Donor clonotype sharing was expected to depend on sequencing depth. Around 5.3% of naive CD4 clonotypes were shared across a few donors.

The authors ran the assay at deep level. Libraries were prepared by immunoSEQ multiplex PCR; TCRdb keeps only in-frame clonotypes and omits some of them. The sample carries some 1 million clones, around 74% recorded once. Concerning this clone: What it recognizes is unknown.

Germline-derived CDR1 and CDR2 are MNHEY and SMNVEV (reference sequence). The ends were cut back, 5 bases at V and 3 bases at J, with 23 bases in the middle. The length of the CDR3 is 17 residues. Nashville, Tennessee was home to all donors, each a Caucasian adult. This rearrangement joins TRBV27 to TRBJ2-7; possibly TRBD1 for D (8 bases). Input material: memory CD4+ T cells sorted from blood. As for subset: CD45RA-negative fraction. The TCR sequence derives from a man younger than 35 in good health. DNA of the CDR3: TGTGCCAGCAGTCCATACGGACAGGGAGGGTTATACTACGAGCAGTACTTC. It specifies CASSPYGQGGLYYEQYF.